This is a list of T cell receptor beta chains from one sample in a study of PD-1 blockade in classical Hodgkin lymphoma. Assay: immunoSEQ multiplex PCR; the TCRdb copy retains only in-frame clones and omits some. The data hold tens of thousands of clones, with 80% to 90% observed a single time. This sample comprised peripheral blood mononuclear cells (PBMCs), obtained at baseline. The source is a human donor with classical Hodgkin lymphoma. Both conserved end residues are part of each CDR3. D genes are given only for firm matches. Expanded clones are given a class, and other clones once, few, many or no size at all.

.,TRBV27,.,TRBJ1-3,CASSSGNTIYF,TGTGCCAGCAGTTCTGGAAACACCATATATTTT
.,TRBV19,.,TRBJ2-7,CASSIDSLYEQYF,TGTGCCAGTAGTATCGACAGCCTCTACGAGCAGTACTTC
TRBD1,TRBV6-1,once,TRBJ2-7,CASSEGNRGKYF,TGTGCCAGCAGTGAAGGTAACAGGGGGAAGTACTTC
.,TRBV11-3,.,TRBJ2-5,CASSLDGRAQYF,TGTGCCAGCAGCTTAGACGGACGGGCCCAGTACTTC
TRBD1,TRBV7-9,.,TRBJ1-4,CASSLGQGDQNEKLFF,TGTGCCAGCAGCTTAGGGCAGGGGGATCAGAATGAAAAACTGTTTTTT
.,TRBV4-3,.,TRBJ2-2,CASSQEGRNTGELFF,TGCGCCAGCAGCCAAGAGGGACGGAACACCGGGGAGCTGTTTTTT
TRBD1,TRBV19,.,TRBJ2-5,CASSMGGTGGLETQYF,TGTGCCAGTAGTATGGGCGGGACAGGGGGCTTAGAGACCCAGTACTTC
.,TRBV18,.,TRBJ2-2,CASSPPGKVAGELFF,TGTGCCAGCTCCCCCCCAGGGAAAGTTGCCGGGGAGCTGTTTTTT
.,TRBV27,.,TRBJ2-1,CASSQGGEQFF,TGTGCCAGCAGCCAAGGCGGTGAGCAGTTCTTC
TRBD1,TRBV6-1,few,TRBJ1-2,CASSEGQDYGYTF,TGTGCCAGCAGCGAAGGACAGGACTATGGCTACACCTTC
.,TRBV2,.,TRBJ1-5,CASRSGNQGNQPQHF,TGTGCCAGCAGGTCAGGGAATCAGGGGAATCAGCCCCAGCATTTT
.,TRBV6-1,.,TRBJ1-1,CASRSTGNTEAFF,TGTGCCAGCAGATCGACAGGGAACACTGAAGCTTTCTTT
TRBD1,TRBV5-1,.,TRBJ2-3,CASFSGQDTDTQYF,TGCGCCAGCTTCAGCGGACAGGACACAGATACGCAGTATTTT
TRBD2,TRBV29-1,.,TRBJ2-1,CSVGGLAGPFSYNEQFF,TGCAGCGTTGGGGGACTAGCGGGTCCTTTCTCCTACAATGAGCAGTTCTTC
.,TRBV18,.,TRBJ1-5,CASSPRQPQNQPQHF,TGTGCCAGCTCACCTCGACAGCCTCAGAATCAGCCCCAGCATTTT
.,TRBV7-2,.,TRBJ2-1,CASSREAYNEQFF,TGTGCCAGCAGCCGAGAAGCTTACAATGAGCAGTTCTTC
TRBD1,TRBV29-1,.,TRBJ1-4,CSVARGQGSTNEKLFF,TGCAGCGTGGCGAGGGGACAGGGATCAACTAATGAAAAACTGTTTTTT
.,TRBV5-3,once,TRBJ2-1,CARSLEDGDYNEQFF,TGTGCCAGAAGCTTGGAGGACGGGGACTACAATGAGCAGTTCTTC
.,TRBV7-2,.,TRBJ2-3,CASSPRNTDTQYF,TGTGCCAGCAGCCCGAGGAACACAGATACGCAGTATTTT
.,TRBV10-3,once,TRBJ1-5,CAISVGRGDQQPQHF,TGTGCCATCAGTGTAGGCAGGGGAGATCAACAGCCCCAGCATTTT
.,TRBV5-5,.,TRBJ1-4,CASSAALNEKLFF,TGTGCCAGCAGCGCTGCACTCAATGAAAAACTGTTTTTT
.,TRBV6-5,.,TRBJ1-1,CASTERGGTEAFF,TGTGCCAGCACTGAAAGGGGGGGGACTGAAGCTTTCTTT
TRBD2,TRBV7-3,few,TRBJ2-5,CASSLSGGSLETQYF,TGTGCCAGCAGCTTGAGCGGGGGGAGTCTTGAGACCCAGTACTTC
TRBD1,TRBV28,.,TRBJ1-2,CASSPDRDYGYTF,TGTGCCAGCAGTCCAGACAGGGACTATGGCTACACCTTC
.,TRBV27,.,TRBJ2-5,CASSSVRGLRETQYF,TGTGCCAGCAGTTCGGTTAGGGGCCTCCGGGAGACCCAGTACTTC
.,TRBV9,.,TRBJ1-3,CASSVQSAGNTIYF,TGTGCCAGCAGCGTACAGTCAGCGGGAAACACCATATATTTT
.,TRBV7-6,.,TRBJ2-5,CASSLRWGETQYF,TGTGCCAGCAGCTTGAGGTGGGGGGAGACCCAGTACTTC
.,TRBV7-3,.,TRBJ1-1,CASSPSVVNTEAFF,TGTGCCAGCAGCCCCTCCGTGGTGAACACTGAAGCTTTCTTT
.,TRBV7-9,few,TRBJ1-1,CASSLAENTEAFF,TGTGCCAGCAGCTTAGCAGAGAACACTGAAGCTTTCTTT
.,TRBV28,few,TRBJ1-5,CASSFSSNQPQHF,TGTGCCAGCAGTTTTAGCAGCAATCAGCCCCAGCATTTT
TRBD1,TRBV6-6,once,TRBJ1-1,CASSPQGARNTEAFF,TGTGCCAGCAGTCCTCAGGGGGCGCGGAACACTGAAGCTTTCTTT
.,TRBV5-6,.,TRBJ2-2,CASSLDSTPTGELFF,TGTGCCAGCAGCTTGGATTCCACTCCTACCGGGGAGCTGTTTTTT
TRBD1,TRBV10-3,.,TRBJ1-2,CAISPLGTGYGYTF,TGTGCCATCAGTCCCTTAGGGACAGGTTATGGCTACACCTTC
TRBD1,TRBV23-1,.,TRBJ2-3,CASSPRDRGRFSDTQYF,TGCGCCAGCAGTCCTAGAGACAGGGGGCGTTTCTCAGATACGCAGTATTTT
.,TRBV4-1,.,TRBJ1-4,CASSQGGVLEKLFF,TGCGCCAGCAGCCAAGGGGGGGTCCTTGAAAAACTGTTTTTT
.,TRBV5-1,.,TRBJ2-5,CASSLRNGPQETQYF,TGCGCCAGCAGCTTGAGAAACGGGCCACAAGAGACCCAGTACTTC
TRBD1,TRBV29-1,.,TRBJ2-7,CSVGTGGTGEQYF,TGCAGCGTTGGGACAGGGGGAACGGGGGAGCAGTACTTC
TRBD1,TRBV6-1,.,TRBJ1-2,CARETGGFSPGYTF,TGTGCCAGGGAGACAGGGGGATTCTCCCCAGGCTACACCTTC
.,TRBV6-5,once,TRBJ1-3,CASSDTVSGNTIYF,TGTGCCAGCAGTGACACGGTCTCTGGAAACACCATATATTTT
.,TRBV6-5,.,TRBJ2-7,CASSYSIGGSYEQYF,TGTGCCAGCAGTTACTCTATCGGGGGAAGCTACGAGCAGTACTTC
TRBD1,TRBV29-1,few,TRBJ2-3,CSVAGQASSTDTQYF,TGCAGCGTTGCTGGACAGGCCTCTAGCACAGATACGCAGTATTTT
.,TRBV5-1,.,TRBJ2-7,CASSSQVPSYEQYF,TGCGCCAGCAGCTCCCAGGTACCCTCCTACGAGCAGTACTTC
.,TRBV7-2,.,TRBJ2-1,CASGWAASSYNEQFF,TGTGCCAGCGGGTGGGCGGCGAGCTCCTACAATGAGCAGTTCTTC
.,TRBV27,.,TRBJ1-2,CASSLSGVGYTF,TGTGCCAGCAGTTTGTCGGGGGTGGGCTACACCTTC
.,TRBV7-5,.,TRBJ2-1,CARSPRLAGAYNEQFF,TGTGCCAGAAGCCCAAGACTAGCGGGGGCCTACAATGAGCAGTTCTTC
.,TRBV7-2,.,TRBJ1-1,CASSTGAATVAFF,TGTGCCAGCAGTACGGGGGCAGCCACCGTAGCTTTCTTT
.,TRBV2,.,TRBJ1-1,CASSRDPDTEAFF,TGTGCCAGCAGCCGGGACCCCGACACTGAAGCTTTCTTT
.,TRBV7-2,.,TRBJ1-2,CASSLPAGYGYTF,TGTGCCAGCAGCTTACCCGCCGGCTATGGCTACACCTTC